A single sample gave rise to the 21 T cell receptor beta chains below, sequenced in a study of T cells in Graves' hyperthyroidism and ophthalmopathy. The CDR3 regions of TCR beta were amplified from RNA transcripts. During a first-round RT-PCR of the TCR CDR3, the HTBI primer set was used. One entry per CDR3 protein results from TCRdb running MiXCR on the multiplex PCR reads. The data hold fewer than 550,000 distinct CDR3 sequences, with roughly 24% observed a single time. Material: blood. The receptor source for this set is a woman in her 30s with Graves' ophthalmopathy.

This clonotype was observed at least ten times. The CDR3 nucleotides read TGTGCCAGCGGGTGGAACAGGGCGGTTCAGTACTTC. Amino acids: CASGWNRAVQYF. The chain uses TRBV6-1 and TRBJ2-4, with D tentatively TRBD1 (6 bases). Trimming removed 8 bases at V and 11 bases at J, with 16 bases between. The CDR3 has 12 amino acids. Germline loops: CDR1 MNHNS, CDR2 SASEGT.

The sample holds a few counts of this clonotype. The genes are TRBV28 and TRBJ2-7, with TRBD2 identical over 9 bases. J was trimmed by 0 bases and V by 10 bases; bases with no gene match: 4. This CDR3 contains 13 residues. The germline V gene encodes CDR1 MDHEN and CDR2 SYDVKM. The CDR3 reads CATSLAGSYEQYF. The CDR3 DNA reads TGTGCCACCTCACTAGCGGGCTCCTACGAGCAGTACTTC.

This clonotype was seen many times. Here the CDR3 DNA reads TGTGCCACTGAATCCGGGACAGCGAACACCGGGGAGCTGTTTTTT. This translates into CATESGTANTGELFF. The V and J genes are TRBV6-1 and TRBJ2-2, with TRBD1 identical over 7 bases. The junction had 8 bases not matched to a gene; V was cut back by 10 bases and J by 0 bases. CDR1 MNHNS and CDR2 SASEGT come from the germline V gene. This CDR3 comprises 15 residues.

The sample holds many counts of this clonotype. V usage is TRBV5-5 and J usage is TRBJ1-2, with D perhaps TRBD1 (5 bases). Germline assignment: CDR1 SGHKS and CDR2 YYEKEE (reference sequence). This CDR3 contains 13 residues. Trimming removed 3 bases at V and 3 bases at J, with 9 bases between. CDR3 in DNA: TGTGCCAGCAGCTCCCGAGGGGACTATGGCTACACCTTC. Its protein product is CASSSRGDYGYTF.

This clonotype has a count of ten or more. The CDR3 region has the DNA TGTGCCAGCAGCTTCGTTACGAGCACCGGGGAGCTGTTTTTT. Amino acids: CASSFVTSTGELFF. The genes are TRBV7-2 and TRBJ2-2; D is ambiguous. V was pared by 3 bases and J by 4 bases, with 9 bases between. CDR3 length: 14 amino acids. Looked up from germline, CDR1 is SGHTA and CDR2 is FQGNSA.

The rearrangement links TRBV5-4 to TRBJ1-1, with 11 positions matching TRBD1. In germline, CDR1 is SGHNT, CDR2 YYREEE (reference sequence). The CDR3 loop spans 15 amino acids. J lost 7 bases, V lost 4 bases, and 9 bases had no gene match. CDR3 protein: CASSDPGQGGLEAFF. The CDR3 DNA sequence: TGTGCCAGCAGCGATCCGGGACAGGGGGGGCTTGAAGCTTTCTTT. The whole variable domain, remainder taken from reference TRBV5-4 and TRBJ1-1, is ETGVTQSPTHLIKTRGQQVTLRCSSQSGHNTVSWYQQALGQGPQFIFQYYREEENGRGNFPPRFSGLQFPNYSSELNVNALELDDSALYLCASSDPGQGGLEAFFGQGTRLTVV.

A few counts support this clonotype. This rearrangement joins TRBV5-5 to TRBJ1-5; 7 positions agree with TRBD1. Germline CDR1 is SGHKS and CDR2 is YYEKEE (reference sequence). The CDR3 has 14 residues. After removal of 3 bases from V and 10 bases from J, the junction contained 10 bases not matched to a gene. For the CDR3, the DNA is TGTGCCAGCAGCTCCCACAGGGGATCAGGTCCCCAGCATTTT. Protein: CASSSHRGSGPQHF.

This clonotype was observed at least ten times. V usage is TRBV27 and J usage is TRBJ1-1; no firm D call. The germline CDR1 and CDR2 sequences are MNHEY and SMNVEV (reference sequence). The CDR3 has 13 residues. V was trimmed by 6 bases and J by 1 base, leaving 9 bases between them. The CDR3 spells CASRGLANTEAFF. The CDR3 nucleotides are TGTGCCAGCAGGGGCCTTGCGAACACTGAAGCTTTCTTT.

This clonotype was seen at least ten times. This chain joins TRBV3-1 and TRBJ2-5; D gene unclear. This CDR3 has 13 amino acids. The V gene lost 1 base and the J gene lost 3 bases, with 6 bases spanning the gap. Germline V gene sequence: CDR1 LGHDT, CDR2 YNNKEL (reference sequence). Here the CDR3 DNA reads TGTGCCAGCAGCCAAGTATGGGAAGAGACCCAGTACTTC. Translation: CASSQVWEETQYF.

This clonotype has ten or more counts. The gene calls are TRBV19 and TRBJ1-2, with D possibly TRBD1 on 5 matching bases. This CDR3 has 20 amino acids. The germline CDR1 and CDR2 sequences are LNHDA and SQIVND (reference sequence). The V and J ends lost 1 base and 0 bases respectively, with 24 bases between them. The CDR3 region has the DNA TGTGCCAGTAGTATAGGGCGGATCAGGGCGAGACTCTCGCCTAACTATGGCTACACCTTC. Its translation is CASSIGRIRARLSPNYGYTF.

In this sample, this clonotype turned up many times. The CDR3: CASSEAWYTEAFF. The CDR3 coding sequence is TGTGCCAGCAGTGAAGCGTGGTACACTGAAGCTTTCTTT. The chain combines TRBV6-1 with TRBJ1-1; D not certain. The length of the CDR3 is 13 residues. The germline gives CDR1 MNHNS, CDR2 SASEGT. Deletions cut 0 bases from V and 3 bases from J, with 5 bases between.

The J gene is TRBJ1-5, the V gene TRBV19, with 8 bases that match TRBD1. This CDR3 has 13 residues. V lost 10 bases and J lost 6; bases outside the gene matches: 8. CDR1 and CDR2 from the germline V gene are LNHDA and SQIVND (reference sequence). The CDR3 spells CATRGTGTQPQHF. CDR3 bases: TGTGCCACTAGAGGGACAGGAACTCAGCCCCAGCATTTT.

This clonotype has only a few counts. A much larger clone differs from this one at a single base, so this may be a read error. J is TRBJ1-1 and V is TRBV12-3 or TRBV12-4; TRBD1 agrees at 11 bases. This CDR3 contains 13 residues. With V trimmed by 7 bases and J by 3 bases, 1 base remained unmatched. This CDR3 reads CASKGQGDTEAFF. CDR3 nucleotides: TGTGCCAGCAAGGGACAGGGGGACACTGAAGCTTTCTTT.

This clonotype was observed once. This chain connects TRBV19 to TRBJ1-1; 10 positions match TRBD1. The CDR3 runs to 17 residues. V dropped 1 base and J dropped 1; count of bases not matched to a gene: 6. Germline V gives CDR1 LNHDA, CDR2 SQIVND (reference sequence). The chain's CDR3 is CASSIVDRGRGNTEAFF. The DNA of the CDR3 is TGTGCCAGTAGTATAGTCGACAGGGGGCGCGGGAACACTGAAGCTTTCTTT.

This clonotype has a count of ten or more. The genes are TRBV12-3 or TRBV12-4 and TRBJ1-5; D is uncertain. This CDR3 has 15 residues. V dropped 3 bases and J dropped 3 bases, with 12 bases sitting between them. The CDR3 protein is CASSLVGWTNQPQHF. The CDR3 nucleotides are TGTGCCAGCAGTTTGGTCGGGTGGACCAATCAGCCCCAGCATTTT.

This clonotype was picked up many times. V and J are TRBV12-3 or TRBV12-4 and TRBJ1-5; possible D gene TRBD1, 5 bases. V was shortened by 7 bases and J by 6 bases, with 13 bases between the two germline ends. The CDR3 loop spans 13 amino acids. In nucleotides, the CDR3 is TGTGCCAGCAACCGGGACCACCCTCAGCCCCAGCATTTT. Translated, it gives CASNRDHPQPQHF.

This clonotype appeared many times. The J gene is TRBJ2-5, the V gene TRBV28, with 14 bases fitting TRBD2. The CDR3 contains 18 residues. The trim removed 1 base at V and 5 bases at J, leaving 9 bases unmatched. The germline CDR1 and CDR2 sequences are MDHEN and SYDVKM. CDR3 loop: CASSLFVTSGGAWETQYF. Here the CDR3 DNA reads TGTGCCAGCAGTTTATTTGTGACTAGCGGGGGGGCATGGGAGACCCAGTACTTC. Supplemented by reference TRBV28 and TRBJ2-5, the full variable domain reads DVKVTQSSRYLVKRTGEKVFLECVQDMDHENMFWYRQDPGLGLRLIYFSYDVKMKEKGDIPEGYSVSREKKERFSLILESASTNQTSMYLCASSLFVTSGGAWETQYFGPGTRLLVL.

The sample holds many counts of this clonotype. The V call is TRBV19, the J call TRBJ2-2; D is perhaps TRBD1 (6 bases). Germline loops: CDR1 LNHDA, CDR2 SQIVND (reference sequence). V was pared by 5 bases and J by 5 bases, with 12 bases between. This CDR3 is 14 amino acids long. CDR3 sequence (DNA): TGTGCCAGTAGTGGGGACAAGCCGACCGGGGAGCTGTTTTTT. Encoded protein: CASSGDKPTGELFF.

This clonotype was seen many times. The chain employs TRBV28 and TRBJ1-5; D is unresolved. CDR1 MDHEN and CDR2 SYDVKM come from the germline V gene. The CDR3 is 14 amino acids. V gave up 8 bases and J gave up 5 bases, with 16 bases separating them. CDR3 sequence: CASHTYKGDQPQHF. The DNA for the CDR3 is TGTGCCAGCCATACTTATAAGGGAGATCAGCCCCAGCATTTT.

This clonotype showed up many times. The chain links TRBV20-1 to TRBJ1-1; D may be TRBD1 (5 bases). From germline, CDR1 is DFQATT and CDR2 SNEGSKA (reference sequence). Trimming stripped 1 base from V and 2 bases from J, with 11 bases between. The length of the CDR3 is 14 residues. CDR3 protein: CSARGGGDNTEAFF. DNA of the CDR3: TGCAGTGCTAGAGGGGGGGGGGATAACACTGAAGCTTTCTTT.

This clonotype was counted at least ten times. This sequence joins TRBV19 and TRBJ2-7; D uncertain. This CDR3 comprises 15 residues. Germline V gene sequence: CDR1 LNHDA, CDR2 SQIVND (reference sequence). V was shortened by 1 base and J by 2 bases, with 12 bases between the two germline ends. Here the CDR3 reads CASSIAGPMTYEQYF. CDR3 in DNA: TGTGCCAGTAGTATAGCTGGCCCTATGACCTACGAGCAGTACTTC.